A single sample gave rise to the 30 T cell receptor beta chains below, sequenced in a study of cytomegalovirus exposure and HLA in healthy donors. Primers for the PCR totalled 60 Vbeta and 13 Jbeta. Only in-frame clones appear in the TCRdb table, and some are missing; sequencing was by immunoSEQ multiplex PCR. The sample has around 140,000 clones, more than 75% seen once. Sequencing input: PBMCs. The receptors derive from a woman aged 50 to 60 in good health and CMV-seropositive.

The chain carries TRBV9 and TRBJ2-5; a possible D gene is TRBD2 (6 bases). The CDR3 length is 15 residues. V was trimmed by 0 bases and J by 5 bases, leaving 14 bases between them. Per the germline V gene, CDR1 is SGDLS and CDR2 is YYNGEE. This CDR3 is CASSVVRDGGETQYF. In DNA, the CDR3 is TGTGCCAGCAGCGTAGTCAGGGACGGAGGGGAGACCCAGTACTTC.

The chain joins TRBV7-2 to TRBJ2-5, with D perhaps matching TRBD1 (6 bases). The CDR3 consists of 16 residues. V lost 5 bases, J lost 2 bases, and 18 bases lay in between. Looked up from germline, CDR1 is SGHTA and CDR2 is FQGNSA. The CDR3 DNA is TGTGCCAGCAGCCGCCAACAGGGCGTTTGGCAAGAGACCCAGTACTTC. It encodes CASSRQQGVWQETQYF.

This CDR3 reads CASSLGQGYYSGNTIYF. CDR3 nucleotides: TGCGCCAGCAGCTTGGGACAGGGATATTACTCTGGAAACACCATATATTTT. V and J are TRBV5-1 and TRBJ1-3, with 7 bases aligning to TRBD1. This CDR3 is 17 amino acids long. Germline CDR1 and CDR2: SGHRS and YFSETQ. Germline trimming cut 0 bases from V and 0 bases from J; bases unmatched to any gene: 6.

Remarks on this clone: This sample also contains other DNA sequences that code for the same CDR3. The chain recombines TRBV9 with TRBJ1-1, with no clear D. The CDR3 is made up of 13 amino acids. The germline gives CDR1 SGDLS, CDR2 YYNGEE. The V end lost 0 bases, the J end lost 0 bases, and 3 bases lay between the germline ends. CDR3 DNA: TGTGCCAGCAGCGTAGCTGTGAACACTGAAGCTTTCTTT. Protein sequence: CASSVAVNTEAFF.

This chain links TRBV5-6 with TRBJ2-7; TRBD2 aligns across 8 bases. This CDR3 region has 15 residues. The ends lost 4 bases at V and 2 bases at J; junction bases unmatched: 8. Germline V CDR1 and CDR2: SGHDT, YYEEEE. The CDR3 loop is CASSPSGRGAYEQYF. The CDR3 nucleotides are TGTGCCAGCAGCCCCTCGGGGCGGGGGGCCTACGAGCAGTACTTC.

The chain recombines TRBV18 with TRBJ2-5; D may be TRBD1 (5 bases). V dropped 0 bases and J dropped 6 bases, with 11 bases sitting between them. The CDR3 is made up of 14 amino acids. From germline, CDR1 is KGHSH and CDR2 LQKENI. The CDR3 DNA is TGTGCCAGCTCACCACCAACAGGAGAAAAGACCCAGTACTTC. Encoded protein: CASSPPTGEKTQYF.

The chain combines TRBV6-5 with TRBJ2-7; D unresolved. Looked up from germline, CDR1 is MNHEY and CDR2 is SVGAGI. This CDR3 comprises 16 residues. V was trimmed by 0 bases and J by 2 bases, leaving 14 bases between them. The CDR3 sequence: CASSYSRGLGAYEQYF. As DNA, the CDR3 is TGTGCCAGCAGTTACTCGAGAGGTCTCGGAGCCTACGAGCAGTACTTC.

The rearrangement uses TRBV7-2 and TRBJ1-5; no clear D. V gave up 7 bases and J gave up 7 bases, with 14 bases separating them. CDR1 and CDR2 from the germline V gene are SGHTA and FQGNSA. The CDR3 is 13 residues long. The CDR3 loop is CASTAAGPQPQHF. The CDR3 nucleotides are TGTGCCAGCACCGCGGCCGGCCCCCAGCCCCAGCATTTT.

This sequence joins TRBV28 and TRBJ1-2; no clear D gene. Germline-derived CDR1 and CDR2 are MDHEN and SYDVKM. The CDR3 consists of 14 residues. V was pared by 8 bases and J by 3 bases, with 16 bases between. The chain's CDR3 is CASGQRGWDYGYTF. In DNA form, the CDR3 reads TGTGCCAGCGGGCAACGGGGATGGGACTATGGCTACACCTTC.

The CDR3 region is CASSGQGPSSYNEQFF. CDR3 sequence (DNA): TGTGCCAGCTCAGGACAGGGACCCTCCTCCTACAATGAGCAGTTCTTC. The rearrangement links TRBV18 to TRBJ2-1; TRBD1 matches 8 bases. This CDR3 region has 16 residues. Germline V gene lookup returns CDR1 KGHSH and CDR2 LQKENI. V lost 5 bases and J lost 0; bases outside the gene matches: 6.

The chain combines TRBV27 with TRBJ2-1, with 12 bases matching TRBD2. The J segment lost 9 bases and the V segment lost 4 bases, leaving 22 bases of the junction unmatched. Germline assignment: CDR1 MNHEY and CDR2 SMNVEV (reference sequence). There are 20 residues in the CDR3. The DNA of the CDR3 is TGTGCCAGCAGTTCCCTAGCGGGAGGGCGTATCATTCGCGGGGCAGGTGAGCAGTTCTTC. Amino acids: CASSSLAGGRIIRGAGEQFF.

The chain uses TRBV4-3 and TRBJ2-3; 7 bases line up with TRBD1. The length of the CDR3 is 13 residues. Germline V CDR1 and CDR2: LGHNA, YSLEER. V gave up 8 bases and J gave up 0 bases; unmatched junction bases: 2. The CDR3 DNA reads TGCGCCAGCCAGGGACAGAGCACAGATACGCAGTATTTT. Its protein product is CASQGQSTDTQYF.

The chain carries TRBV18 and TRBJ2-6; D might be TRBD1 (5 bases). The germline gives CDR1 KGHSH, CDR2 LQKENI. The V and J ends lost 3 bases and 2 bases respectively, with 20 bases between them. CDR3 length: 19 amino acids. CDR3: CASSPIGPGLPTGANVLTF. The CDR3 DNA follows: TGTGCCAGCTCACCTATCGGACCAGGGCTCCCCACTGGGGCCAACGTCCTGACTTTC.

About this clone itself: Germline is not matched at one junction end, which may reflect a read error. The chain joins TRBV7-9 to TRBJ2-7; D not resolved. The CDR3 sequence is 12 residues long. Germline V CDR1 and CDR2: SEHNR, FQNEAQ (reference sequence). CDR3 DNA: TGTTCCAGCAGCTTAACAGCCTACGAGCAGTACTTC. This translates into CSSSLTAYEQYF.

J is TRBJ2-1 and V is TRBV5-1; 8 bases agree with TRBD1. Germline V gene data show CDR1 as SGHRS and CDR2 as YFSETQ. Trimming took 1 base from V and 8 from J; bases not matched to a gene: 8. The CDR3 consists of 15 residues. CDR3 sequence (DNA): TGCGCCAGCAGCTTGTACGGGACAGGAGGGGATGAGCAGTTCTTC. Protein: CASSLYGTGGDEQFF. Together with reference TRBV5-1 and TRBJ2-1, the CDR3 gives the full variable domain: KAGVTQTPRYLIKTRGQQVTLSCSPISGHRSVSWYQQTPGQGLQFLFEYFSETQRNKGNFPGRFSGRQFSNSRSEMNVSTLELGDSALYLCASSLYGTGGDEQFFGPGTRLTVL.

The chain uses TRBV10-1 and TRBJ2-1; tentatively, D is TRBD1 (6 bases). This CDR3 contains 13 residues. The germline V gene encodes CDR1 WNHNN and CDR2 SYGVQD (reference sequence). V dropped 8 bases and J dropped 2 bases, with 10 bases sitting between them. The CDR3 coding sequence is TGCGCCAGCGCTCGGGACACCTACAATGAGCAGTTCTTC. It encodes CASARDTYNEQFF.

V usage is TRBV2 and J usage is TRBJ1-4; the D gene is possibly TRBD1 (5 bases). CDR3 length: 12 residues. CDR1 and CDR2 from the germline V gene are SNHLY and FYNNEI. V lost 6 bases to trimming and J lost 11 bases, with 13 bases between them. DNA of the CDR3: TGTGCCAGCAGAGAAACCCCAGGGAAACTGTTTTTT. Its translation: CASRETPGKLFF.

J is TRBJ2-5 and V is TRBV5-1; 7 bases align to TRBD1. Germline CDR1 is SGHRS and CDR2 is YFSETQ. J was trimmed by 2 bases and V by 2 bases; bases with no gene match: 9. This CDR3 has 16 amino acids. The CDR3 loop reads CASSFRTGRIQETQYF. In DNA, the CDR3 is TGCGCCAGCAGCTTTAGGACAGGCCGCATTCAAGAGACCCAGTACTTC.

Points on this clone: One junction end disagrees with the germline gene, perhaps due to a read error. The chain combines TRBV5-1 with TRBJ1-6; 7 bases fit TRBD1. Germline lookup yields CDR1 SGHRS and CDR2 YFSETQ. CDR3 length: 15 amino acids. CDR3 region: CASSSEAGGNSPLHF. In DNA form, the CDR3 reads TGCGCCAGCAGCTCGGAGGCAGGGGGAAATTCACCCCTCCACTTC.

V and J are TRBV28 and TRBJ2-4, with a possible D match to TRBD1 (5 bases). This CDR3 has 14 residues. V was clipped by 3 bases and J by 6 bases, with 12 bases between them. Germline V gene lookup returns CDR1 MDHEN and CDR2 SYDVKM. Written as DNA, the CDR3 is TGTGCCAGCAGTTTTCAAGGGGCTCGAAACATTCAGTACTTC. Translated, it gives CASSFQGARNIQYF.

This clone was recorded a few times. The chain combines TRBV5-1 with TRBJ1-1, with 7 bases aligning to TRBD1. The length of the CDR3 is 16 residues. V lost 3 bases to trimming and J lost 1 base; unmatched junction nucleotides: 9. Germline CDR1 is SGHRS and CDR2 is YFSETQ. The CDR3: CASSSAYRGRNTEAFF. The CDR3 DNA reads TGCGCCAGCAGCTCCGCCTACAGGGGAAGGAACACTGAAGCTTTCTTT.

A single count supports this clone. V usage is TRBV21-1 and J usage is TRBJ2-7; TRBD1, the table's D call, lacks a check against the DNA. TRBV21-1 is a pseudogene. This CDR3 comprises 18 residues. The CDR3 is CASSPRKGVRKDTYEQYF. The CDR3, as DNA: TGTGCCAGCAGCCCACGAAAAGGGGTGAGAAAAGATACCTACGAGCAGTACTTC.

The chain couples TRBV11-2 to TRBJ2-5, with D maybe TRBD1 (6 bases). The CDR3 totals 18 residues. Germline V lookup: CDR1 SGHAT, CDR2 FQNNGV. V lost 8 bases and J 1 base, leaving 26 bases between the germline ends. Here the CDR3 reads CASAALLRDKIFQETQYF. The CDR3 DNA reads TGTGCCAGCGCAGCCCTTCTCCGGGACAAGATCTTCCAAGAGACCCAGTACTTC.

The chain carries TRBV19 and TRBJ1-2; weak D call: TRBD1 (6 bases). CDR1 and CDR2 (germline): LNHDA, SQIVND (reference sequence). The CDR3 extends over 13 amino acids. V shed 4 bases and J shed 4 bases, with 10 bases lying between them. The CDR3 bases are TGTGCCAGTAGTAAACAGGGAGCCTATGGCTACACCTTC. Translating gives CASSKQGAYGYTF. Using reference TRBV19 and TRBJ1-2 for the parts outside the CDR3, the full variable domain is DGGITQSPKYLFRKEGQNVTLSCEQNLNHDAMYWYRQDPGQGLRLIYYSQIVNDFQKGDIAEGYSVSREKKESFPLTVTSAQKNPTAFYLCASSKQGAYGYTFGSGTRLTVV.

The chain has TRBV5-8 and TRBJ2-3; no reliable D call. Germline V gene sequence: CDR1 SGHTS, CDR2 YDEGEE. The CDR3 has 16 amino acids. Trimming shortened V by 0 bases and J by 2 bases, and 13 bases separated the two germline ends. The CDR3 nucleotides are TGTGCCAGCAGCTTGGGGGCAGTGAGAAACACAGATACGCAGTATTTT. Translated, it gives CASSLGAVRNTDTQYF. Full variable domain (remainder filled in from reference TRBV5-8 and TRBJ2-3): EAGVTQSPTHLIKTRGQQATLRCSPISGHTSVYWYQQALGLGLQFLLWYDEGEERNRGNFPPRFSGRQFPNYSSELNVNALELEDSALYLCASSLGAVRNTDTQYFGPGTRLTVL.

The chain has TRBV7-2 and TRBJ2-3; D possibly corresponds to TRBD2 (5 bases). CDR1 is SGHTA and CDR2 is FQGNSA in the germline V gene. Deletions cut 5 bases from V and 5 bases from J, with 8 bases between. The CDR3 contains 12 residues. The CDR3 DNA sequence: TGTGCCAGCAGCAGGACTCTAGATACGCAGTATTTT. As protein: CASSRTLDTQYF.

The rearrangement uses TRBV28 and TRBJ1-1; 7 positions agree with TRBD1. CDR1 and CDR2 from the germline V gene are MDHEN and SYDVKM. The CDR3 has 14 amino acids. V lost 8 bases and J lost 6; bases outside the gene matches: 12. DNA of the CDR3: TGTGCCAGCCGAACCACAGGGGACGCGGCTGAAGCTTTCTTT. Amino acid sequence: CASRTTGDAAEAFF. Combining the CDR3 with reference TRBV28 and TRBJ1-1 gives the whole variable domain DVKVTQSSRYLVKRTGEKVFLECVQDMDHENMFWYRQDPGLGLRLIYFSYDVKMKEKGDIPEGYSVSREKKERFSLILESASTNQTSMYLCASRTTGDAAEAFFGQGTRLTVV.

The chain joins TRBV11-2 to TRBJ1-1; D is uncertain. The V end lost 0 bases, the J end lost 3 bases, and 11 bases lay between the germline ends. The CDR3 runs to 15 residues. CDR1 is SGHAT, CDR2 FQNNGV, per germline. CDR3 in DNA: TGTGCCAGCAGCTTAGAAATGGCGGGCGACACTGAAGCTTTCTTT. Translation: CASSLEMAGDTEAFF.

Here the CDR3 reads CASSRQGASSYNEQFF. The DNA for the CDR3 is TGTGCCAGTAGCCGACAGGGGGCCAGCTCCTACAATGAGCAGTTCTTC. The chain is built from TRBV19 and TRBJ2-1; TRBD1 matches at 10 bases. The germline CDR1 and CDR2 sequences are LNHDA and SQIVND (reference sequence). The V gene end was trimmed by 6 bases and the J gene end by 0 bases; junction bases not matched to a gene: 5. The CDR3 has 16 amino acids.

CDR3 coding DNA: TGTGCCAGCAGCCTGGACAGGGACTACGAGCAGTACTTC. This translates into CASSLDRDYEQYF. This chain joins TRBV11-2 and TRBJ2-7, with TRBD1 matching over 8 bases. CDR1 and CDR2 from the germline V gene are SGHAT and FQNNGV. J lost 3 bases, V lost 5 bases, and 3 bases had no gene match. The CDR3 runs 13 residues.